One sample yielded the 17 T cell receptor beta chains listed below, sequenced in a study of CD8+ T cells in alopecia areata. RNA was extracted and reverse transcribed into cDNA as the sequencing template. Only in-frame clones appear in the TCRdb table, and some are missing; sequencing was by immunoSEQ multiplex PCR. Here the sample spans about 140,000 clones, roughly 46% being singletons. The specimen was CD4+ T cells sorted from blood, collected at week 0. These receptor sequences come from a human donor with alopecia areata.

This clone was counted between two and nine times. The V call is TRBV11-2, the J call TRBJ1-1, with D unresolved. The CDR3 has 14 amino acids. The germline CDR1 and CDR2 sequences are SGHAT and FQNNGV. V shed 2 bases and J shed 1 base, with 8 bases lying between them. The CDR3: CASSLRVRNTEAFF. The DNA for the CDR3 is TGTGCCAGCAGCTTACGGGTACGGAACACTGAAGCTTTCTTT. Combining the CDR3 with reference TRBV11-2 and TRBJ1-1 gives the whole variable domain EAGVAQSPRYKIIEKRQSVAFWCNPISGHATLYWYQQILGQGPKLLIQFQNNGVVDDSQLPKDRFSAERLKGVDSTLKIQPAKLEDSAVYLCASSLRVRNTEAFFGQGTRLTVV.

This clone was picked up a small number of times. The chain has TRBV6-6 and TRBJ2-2, with D perhaps being TRBD1 or TRBD2 (5 bases each). This CDR3 region has 14 residues. Trimming pared 10 bases from V and 5 bases from J, leaving 17 bases between. Looked up from germline, CDR1 is MNHNY and CDR2 is SVGAGI (reference sequence). As DNA, the CDR3 is TGTGCCACGCCTGGGGCCTCGGGGACCGGGGAGCTGTTTTTT. It specifies CATPGASGTGELFF.

The V and J genes are TRBV30 and TRBJ1-2, with D maybe TRBD1 (6 bases). The V end was cut by 2 bases, the J end by 8 bases, with 12 bases between. There are 12 residues in the CDR3. From germline, CDR1 is GTSNPN and CDR2 SVGIG (reference sequence). The CDR3 loop reads CAWSNRDEGYTF. The CDR3 DNA is TGTGCCTGGAGTAACAGGGATGAGGGCTACACCTTC.

The table lists this clone with a few counts. The rearrangement uses TRBV28 and TRBJ1-1; D remains unclear. Germline V gene data show CDR1 as MDHEN and CDR2 as SYDVKM. Trimming pared 4 bases from V and 4 bases from J, leaving 7 bases between. CDR3 size: 12 residues. Here the CDR3 reads CASSSVGTEAFF. In DNA, the CDR3 is TGTGCCAGCAGTTCAGTGGGCACTGAAGCTTTCTTT.

The chain combines TRBV9 with TRBJ2-7, with D unclear. Germline values: CDR1 SGDLS, CDR2 YYNGEE. The CDR3 extends over 15 amino acids. V was shortened by 0 bases and J by 0 bases, with 10 bases between the two germline ends. This CDR3 is CASSVATKPSYEQYF. The CDR3 DNA sequence: TGTGCCAGCAGCGTAGCGACAAAACCCTCCTACGAGCAGTACTTC. Looking up the rest from reference TRBV9 and TRBJ2-7 gives the full variable domain: DSGVTQTPKHLITATGQRVTLRCSPRSGDLSVYWYQQSLDQGLQFLIQYYNGEERAKGNILERFSAQQFPDLHSELNLSSLELGDSALYFCASSVATKPSYEQYFGPGTRLTVT.

The chain recombines TRBV29-1 with TRBJ1-2; 7 nucleotides match TRBD1. CDR1 SQVTM and CDR2 ANQGSEA come from the germline V gene. Trimming took 4 bases from V and 2 from J; bases not matched to a gene: 4. This CDR3 contains 13 residues. The CDR3 sequence: CSVGDSRNYGYTF. The CDR3 DNA sequence: TGCAGCGTTGGGGACAGCCGGAACTATGGCTACACCTTC.

This sequence joins TRBV27 and TRBJ2-7; 7 positions match TRBD1. This CDR3 has 16 residues. The J segment lost 3 bases and the V segment lost 4 bases, leaving 12 bases of the junction unmatched. Germline values: CDR1 MNHEY, CDR2 SMNVEV (reference sequence). CDR3 residues: CASSYSRGSPFYEQYF. CDR3 in DNA: TGTGCCAGCAGTTACTCCAGGGGGTCCCCGTTCTACGAGCAGTACTTC.

The V call is TRBV29-1, the J call TRBJ2-2; 12 bases are a match to TRBD2. The CDR3 is 15 amino acids. Germline V gives CDR1 SQVTM, CDR2 ANQGSEA. V lost 7 bases and J lost 6; bases outside the gene matches: 9. This CDR3 is CSAGLAGLGAGELFF. CDR3 coding DNA: TGCAGCGCAGGACTAGCGGGGCTGGGCGCCGGGGAGCTGTTTTTT.

This clone was seen a handful of times. This chain uses TRBV15 with TRBJ2-3, with 10 bases lining up with TRBD2. From germline, CDR1 is LNHNV and CDR2 YYDKDF (reference sequence). CDR3 length equals 16 residues. Losses at the gene ends were 3 bases for V and 1 base for J; bases not matched to a gene: 4. The CDR3 sequence: CATSRAGTSGTDTQYF. CDR3 in DNA: TGTGCCACCAGCAGGGCCGGGACTAGCGGCACAGATACGCAGTATTTT.

Concerning this clone: At one boundary the junction diverges from the germline segment, which might be a read error. The chain uses TRBV7-3 and TRBJ2-5; D remains unclear. There are 8 residues in the CDR3. Per germline, CDR1 SGHTA and CDR2 FQGTGA. The CDR3 DNA follows: TGTGCCAGCAGCTTCCCTCACTTC. Translated: CASSFPHF.

The gene calls are TRBV30 and TRBJ2-1; 13 bases line up with TRBD2. Trimming cost V 3 bases and J 7 bases; bases outside gene matches: 6. The CDR3 runs 15 residues. Germline assignment: CDR1 GTSNPN and CDR2 SVGIG (reference sequence). CDR3 DNA sequence: TGTGCCTGGAGCCTACTAGCGGGAGGGTCTAATGAGCAGTTCTTC. Encoded protein: CAWSLLAGGSNEQFF.

This clone was observed a few times. The CDR3 coding sequence is TGTGCCAGCAGCTCAAGGCCTAATGAGCAGTTCTTC. It codes for CASSSRPNEQFF. The rearrangement links TRBV7-3 to TRBJ2-1; no firm D call. The germline V and J ends were trimmed by 4 bases and 7 bases, with 8 bases remaining between them. Germline assignment: CDR1 SGHTA and CDR2 FQGTGA. The CDR3 is 12 residues long.

V gene TRBV28 combines with J gene TRBJ2-1; 8 bases agree with TRBD2. The J segment lost 0 bases and the V segment lost 7 bases, leaving 11 bases of the junction unmatched. Germline V lookup: CDR1 MDHEN, CDR2 SYDVKM. This CDR3 is 17 amino acids long. The CDR3 DNA is TGTGCCAGCACCTCAAGCGGGAGTCCAAGCTCCTACAATGAGCAGTTCTTC. Its translation: CASTSSGSPSSYNEQFF.

This chain joins TRBV30 and TRBJ2-1; TRBD1 is a possible D gene (5 bases). CDR1 is GTSNPN, CDR2 SVGIG, per germline (reference sequence). This CDR3 has 13 residues. V was shortened by 2 bases and J by 6 bases, with 11 bases between the two germline ends. This CDR3 is CAWSKGPPNEQFF. The CDR3 DNA follows: TGTGCCTGGAGTAAGGGGCCCCCCAATGAGCAGTTCTTC.

The CDR3 nucleotides are TGTGCCTGGACGTGGGCATCCATGCAGACCCAGTACTTC. Translated: CAWTWASMQTQYF. The gene calls are TRBV30 and TRBJ2-5; D call uncertain. Trimming shortened V by 4 bases and J by 6 bases, and 15 bases separated the two germline ends. This CDR3 has 13 amino acids. Germline V CDR1 and CDR2: GTSNPN, SVGIG (reference sequence). Full variable domain (remainder filled in from reference TRBV30 and TRBJ2-5): SQTIHQWPATLVQPVGSPLSLECTVEGTSNPNLYWYRQAAGRGLQLLFYSVGIGQISSEVPQNLSASRPQDRQFILSSKKLLLSDSGFYLCAWTWASMQTQYFGPGTRLLVL.

This clone was counted only a few times. The rearrangement links TRBV10-3 to TRBJ2-1, with 13 nucleotides matching TRBD2. Germline CDR1 and CDR2: ENHRY and SYGVKD. CDR3 size: 14 residues. Unmatched junction bases numbered 3, after V lost 6 bases and J lost 7 bases. The CDR3 region is CAISGTSGINEQFF. In nucleotides, the CDR3 is TGTGCCATCAGCGGGACTAGCGGGATAAATGAGCAGTTCTTC.

This sequence joins TRBV5-4 and TRBJ1-1, with 8 bases matching TRBD1. CDR1 and CDR2 (germline): SGHNT, YYREEE (reference sequence). The V gene end was trimmed by 4 bases and the J gene end by 1 base; junction bases not matched to a gene: 9. The CDR3 runs to 16 residues. CDR3 sequence: CASSRGTGRTNTEAFF. The CDR3 region has the DNA TGTGCCAGCAGCAGGGGGACAGGAAGGACGAACACTGAAGCTTTCTTT.